A selection of T cell receptor beta chains follows, all from one sample in a study of beta chain features in type 1 diabetes. TCRdb keeps only in-frame clones here, not all; method: immunoSEQ multiplex PCR. The table has some 350,000 clones, roughly 13% seen once. The sample comprised naive CD4+ T cells from blood. All receptors derive from a young woman with type 1 diabetes. CDR3s leave out the opening cysteine and the closing phenylalanine or tryptophan. Fields, in order: V gene, CDR3 protein.

>TRBV18
ASSPSGGYQETQY
>TRBV30
AWTPAGANEKLF
>TRBV19
ASGQANQPQH
>TRBV11-3
ASSLGVGAGFTDTQY
>TRBV11-2
ASSLRFPSSGRRGETQY
>TRBV30
AWDSSNQPQH
>TRBV7-2
ASSSTSGSVTGELF
>TRBV7-2
ASSSIGDTFTDTQY
>TRBV13
ASSSNTIY
>TRBV29-1
SVGRLASPTDTQY
>TRBV9
ASSVDSQGNQPQH
>TRBV6-6
ASSRGGLSYNEQF
>TRBV7-9
ASSNGDYSYEQY
>TRBV19
ASSIGPTGVGETQY
>TRBV11-2
ASRRQLAEAF
>TRBV30
AWAAQVNYGYT
>TRBV2
ASRTLAGGDNEQF
>TRBV11-3
ASSLGLAEQETQY
>TRBV30
AWSPLGVYNEQF
>TRBV20-1
SGRRDEQF
>TRBV18
ASSPARGSEAF
>TRBV28
ASRTGGTEAF
>TRBV5-4
ASRKSPGGTGELF
>TRBV7-9
ASSRSTGNPEAF